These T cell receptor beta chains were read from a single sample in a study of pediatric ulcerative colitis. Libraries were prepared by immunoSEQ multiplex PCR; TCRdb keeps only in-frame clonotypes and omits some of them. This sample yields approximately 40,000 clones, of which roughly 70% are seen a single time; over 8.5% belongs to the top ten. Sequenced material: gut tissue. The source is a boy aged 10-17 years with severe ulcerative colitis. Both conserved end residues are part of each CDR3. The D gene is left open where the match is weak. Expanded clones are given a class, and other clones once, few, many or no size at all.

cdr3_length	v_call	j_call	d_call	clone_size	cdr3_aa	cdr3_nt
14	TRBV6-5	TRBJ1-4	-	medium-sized	CASSYRGKNEKLFF	TGTGCCAGCAGTTACCGGGGGAAAAATGAAAAACTGTTTTTT
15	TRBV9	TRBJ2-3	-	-	CASSAGTVFTDTQYF	TGTGCCAGCAGCGCCGGGACTGTTTTCACAGATACGCAGTATTTT
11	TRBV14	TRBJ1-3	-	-	CASSQENTIYF	TGTGCCAGCAGCCAAGAAAACACCATATATTTT
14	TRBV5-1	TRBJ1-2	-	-	CASSLDTANYGYTF	TGCGCCAGCAGCTTGGACACAGCTAACTATGGCTACACCTTC
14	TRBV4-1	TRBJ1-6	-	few	CASSQAGTDSPLHF	TGCGCCAGCAGCCAAGCAGGGACTGATTCACCCCTCCACTTT
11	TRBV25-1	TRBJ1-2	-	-	CASSESYDLAF	TGTGCCAGCAGTGAATCCTACGATCTTGCCTTC
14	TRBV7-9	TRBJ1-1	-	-	CASRTSGLNTEAFF	TGTGCCAGCAGGACGTCAGGTTTGAACACTGAAGCTTTCTTT
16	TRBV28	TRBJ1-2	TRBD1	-	CASTLSGTGGVYGYTF	TGTGCCAGCACCCTATCCGGGACAGGGGGCGTCTATGGCTACACCTTC
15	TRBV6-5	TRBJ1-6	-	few	CAIRDDTVGVSPLHF	TGTGCCATCAGGGATGACACAGTGGGTGTATCACCCCTCCACTTT
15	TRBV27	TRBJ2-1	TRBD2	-	CASRREVAGGNEQFF	TGTGCCAGCAGACGAGAAGTAGCGGGGGGCAATGAGCAGTTCTTC